This TCR beta chain was profiled in a study of blood T cell repertoires in COVID-19. As for the study in general: Collection of acute and convalescent COVID-19 samples took place in the United States, Italy and Spain. In each case, the material was cDNA or gDNA derived from T cells, B-cell-depleted T cells, or PBMCs.

This CDR3 region has 15 residues. The V segment lost 6 bases and the J segment 3 bases; nucleotides outside the gene matches: 9. Germline V lookup: CDR1 MNHEY, CDR2 SVGEGT. The repertoire was sequenced with immunoSEQ multiplex PCR; TCRdb's copy has only in-frame clones and lacks some. The table shows 250,000 to 300,000 clones, with 84% occurring only once. V gene TRBV6-2 or TRBV6-3 combines with J gene TRBJ2-7, with TRBD1 identical over 9 bases. The receptor comes from a man in his fifties or sixties with acute or convalescent COVID-19. Input material: peripheral blood. The CDR3 DNA reads as TGTGCCAGCAGCGCTACCGGGACAGGGCACTACGAGCAGTACTTC. It yields the protein CASSATGTGHYEQYF.